The T cell receptor beta chain described here comes from a study of cytomegalovirus exposure and HLA in healthy donors. Study-level findings and limits: From TCR beta sequences, most subjects' HLA-A and HLA-B alleles were reportedly predicted accurately.

Primers: 60 Vbeta forward and 13 Jbeta reverse. Repertoires were generated with immunoSEQ multiplex PCR, while TCRdb's copy carries only in-frame clones and drops some. The sample carries 100,000 to 150,000 clones, 73% recorded once. In regard to this clone: Its antigen is undetermined.

Sequenced sample: PBMCs. This receptor was taken from a woman aged 40 to 55 in good health and CMV-seropositive.

The CDR3 spells CASSLGTGFEETQYF. As DNA, the CDR3 is TGTGCCAGCAGCTTAGGGACAGGTTTCGAAGAGACCCAGTACTTC. The genes are TRBV11-2 and TRBJ2-5; TRBD1 matches 7 bases. V was pared by 1 base and J by 3 bases, with 5 bases of the junction left unmatched. The CDR3 runs to 15 residues. Germline loops: CDR1 SGHAT, CDR2 FQNNGV.